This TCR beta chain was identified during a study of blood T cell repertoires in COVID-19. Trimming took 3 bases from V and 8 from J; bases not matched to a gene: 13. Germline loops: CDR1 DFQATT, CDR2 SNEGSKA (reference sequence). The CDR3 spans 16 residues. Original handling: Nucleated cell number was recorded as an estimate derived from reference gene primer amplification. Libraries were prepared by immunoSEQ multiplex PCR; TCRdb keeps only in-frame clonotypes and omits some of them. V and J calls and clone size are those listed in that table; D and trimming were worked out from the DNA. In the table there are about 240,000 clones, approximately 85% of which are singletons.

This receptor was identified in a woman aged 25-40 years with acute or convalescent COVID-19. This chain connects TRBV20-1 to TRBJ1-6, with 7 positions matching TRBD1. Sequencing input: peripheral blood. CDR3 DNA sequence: TGCAGTGCTAGTAGGTTAGCAGGGGGGAGGTATTCACCCCTCCACTTT. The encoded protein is CSASRLAGGRYSPLHF.